This T cell receptor (beta chain) was sequenced during a study of identical twins' blood T cells. TCRdb processed the 5' RACE reads anew with MiXCR; each CDR3 protein has one entry. The sample has fewer than 450,000 distinct CDR3 sequences, roughly 27% seen once; the top ten hold about 6.1%. The germline CDR1 and CDR2 sequences are SGHVS and FNYEAQ. This CDR3 is 16 amino acids long. Trimming pared 2 bases from V and 4 bases from J, leaving 14 bases between. The clonotype comes from a woman between 18 and 49 years old in good health. The chain links TRBV7-6 to TRBJ2-2; D may be TRBD2 (5 bases). Sequenced material: PBMCs. DNA for the CDR3: TGTGCCAGCAGCTTACAGGCCAGCGGACTCACCGGGGAGCTGTTTTTT. This gives the protein CASSLQASGLTGELFF.